This T cell receptor beta chain came from a study of cytomegalovirus exposure and HLA in healthy donors. At the level of the study: Within an early data release were around 87 million unique TCRs drawn from HLA-typed donors.

The PCR had 60 Vbeta and 13 Jbeta primers. Profiling relied on immunoSEQ multiplex PCR, and the TCRdb table lists in-frame clones only, not all of them. The sample records 100,000 to 130,000 clones, roughly 80% being singletons. Of note for this clone: Its antigen is not identified.

The CDR3 has 12 residues. V was cut by 0 bases and J by 7 bases, with 6 bases left in between. Germline V CDR1 and CDR2: KGHSH, LQKENI. Study results and limitations: Owing to their indistinguishability, certain V segments, notably TRBV6-2 and TRBV6-3, were excluded. Cytomegalovirus-associated TCR beta chains were listed, numbering more than 150.

The rearrangement uses TRBV18 and TRBJ1-2; D ambiguous. The origin of this receptor is a man aged 25-45 years in good health and CMV-seronegative. Material: PBMCs. The CDR3 bases are TGTGCCAGCTCACCACCCGCGGGTGGCTACACCTTC. Encoded protein: CASSPPAGGYTF.